Shown below are 14 T cell receptor beta chains from a single sample sequenced in a study of blood T cell repertoires in COVID-19. TCRdb's table, derived via immunoSEQ multiplex PCR, lists solely in-frame clones and lacks some. Here the sample spans about 87,000 clones, 87% being singletons. The sequenced sample consisted of peripheral blood. Receptors originate from a human donor with acute or convalescent COVID-19. The donor label of this sample is uncertain.

The chain uses TRBV30 and TRBJ1-2, with 7 bases that match TRBD1. The germline V gene encodes CDR1 GTSNPN and CDR2 SVGIG (reference sequence). V shed 1 base, J shed 7 bases, and the junction held 12 bases outside the gene matches. The CDR3 is made up of 15 amino acids. Here the CDR3 DNA reads TGTGCCTGGAGTGCGCCCGGACAGGACTGGTCTGGCTACACCTTC. Its translation: CAWSAPGQDWSGYTF.

The J gene is TRBJ2-2, the V gene TRBV3-1 (or the pseudogene TRBV3-2), with D perhaps matching TRBD1 (6 bases). This CDR3 is built from 15 residues. V was trimmed by 4 bases and J by 4 bases, leaving 13 bases between them. CDR1 and CDR2 (germline): LGHDT, YNNKEL (reference sequence). The CDR3 bases are TGTGCCAGCAGCCCCCCCTCAGGGGCCACCGGGGAGCTGTTTTTT. Residues: CASSPPSGATGELFF.

The chain joins TRBV11-3 to TRBJ2-7; 12 bases align to TRBD1. CDR3 length: 18 residues. The germline gives CDR1 SGHNT, CDR2 YENEEA. Trimming at V came to 3 bases and at J to 2 bases, leaving 11 bases not matched to a gene. CDR3 in DNA: TGTGCCAGCAGCTTGGAAGGGACAGGGGGCCAAGCAACCTACGAGCAGTACTTC. This encodes CASSLEGTGGQATYEQYF.

This rearrangement joins TRBV5-5 to TRBJ1-5, with D hard to call. Germline V gene sequence: CDR1 SGHKS, CDR2 YYEKEE (reference sequence). The CDR3 loop spans 14 amino acids. The V end was cut by 2 bases, the J end by 0 bases, with 6 bases between. CDR3 bases: TGTGCCAGCAGCTTTTTGGCTAGCAATCAGCCCCAGCATTTT. The encoded protein is CASSFLASNQPQHF.

V usage is TRBV9 and J usage is TRBJ2-3; 7 bases agree with TRBD1. Germline values: CDR1 SGDLS, CDR2 YYNGEE. V lost 4 bases, J lost 0 bases, and 17 bases stayed unmatched. This CDR3 spans 19 amino acids. In DNA form, the CDR3 reads TGTGCCAGCAGCCCCCGCAGCAAGACAGGGCCGTCGAGCACAGATACGCAGTATTTT. Translating gives CASSPRSKTGPSSTDTQYF.

The chain combines TRBV6-5 with TRBJ1-4; TRBD1 matches at 9 bases. V trimming: 6 bases; J trimming: 3 bases; junction bases outside the gene matches: 2. CDR3 length: 14 residues. Germline lookup yields CDR1 MNHEY and CDR2 SVGAGI. The CDR3 here is CASRGTGPNEKLFF. In nucleotides, the CDR3 is TGTGCCAGCAGAGGGACAGGGCCTAATGAAAAACTGTTTTTT.

The chain employs TRBV18 and TRBJ2-6; 7 bases are shared with TRBD1. Germline V gene data show CDR1 as KGHSH and CDR2 as LQKENI. The length of the CDR3 is 18 residues. Losses at the gene ends were 4 bases for V and 0 bases for J; bases not matched to a gene: 9. In DNA form, the CDR3 reads TGTGCCAGCTCACTGATGCAGGGGGTTTACTCTGGGGCCAACGTCCTGACTTTC. Its protein product is CASSLMQGVYSGANVLTF.

J is TRBJ2-7 and V is TRBV3-1 (or the pseudogene TRBV3-2); perhaps TRBD2 as D (6 bases). V was shortened by 1 base and J by 0 bases, with 13 bases between the two germline ends. Germline V lookup: CDR1 LGHDT, CDR2 YNNKEL (reference sequence). The CDR3 length is 16 residues. The DNA for the CDR3 is TGTGCCAGCAGCCAAGGGGGGGTAGACAGCTCCTACGAGCAGTACTTC. Encoded protein: CASSQGGVDSSYEQYF.

CDR3 protein: CASSLGRGLSYEQYF. CDR3 nucleotides: TGTGCCAGCAGCTTAGGGCGGGGGCTCTCCTACGAGCAGTACTTC. The V and J genes are TRBV7-2 and TRBJ2-7, with D perhaps TRBD2 (7 bases). The V end was cut by 1 base, the J end by 0 bases, with 10 bases between. This CDR3 spans 15 amino acids. Germline loops: CDR1 SGHTA, CDR2 FQGNSA.

This clone was seen a few times. The same CDR3 arises from other DNA sequences in this sample as well. The chain is built from TRBV7-3 and TRBJ1-1; D may be TRBD1 (5 bases). This CDR3 spans 13 amino acids. Trimming pared 4 bases from V and 1 base from J, leaving 7 bases between. Per the germline V gene, CDR1 is SGHTA and CDR2 is FQGTGA. In DNA form, the CDR3 reads TGTGCCAGCAGCTCTCAGGGGAACACTGAAGCTTTCTTT. It specifies CASSSQGNTEAFF.

The chain links TRBV13 to TRBJ2-7, with D possibly matching TRBD1 (6 bases). The CDR3 spans 13 residues. Trimming pared 6 bases from V and 7 bases from J, leaving 16 bases between. Germline CDR1 reads PRHDT; CDR2 reads FYEKMQ (reference sequence). This CDR3 is CASRSGDRREQYF. Written as DNA, the CDR3 is TGTGCCAGCAGATCAGGGGACCGTAGAGAGCAGTACTTC.

V and J are TRBV19 and TRBJ1-1, with 11 bases that match TRBD1. The V gene end was trimmed by 5 bases and the J gene end by 8 bases; junction bases not matched to a gene: 7. The CDR3 length is 14 residues. In germline, CDR1 is LNHDA, CDR2 SQIVND (reference sequence). The CDR3 sequence is CASSFRTGGQEAFF. The CDR3 DNA sequence: TGTGCCAGTAGTTTTCGGACAGGGGGCCAAGAAGCTTTCTTT.

V usage is TRBV7-9 and J usage is TRBJ1-1; D possibly corresponds to TRBD1 (5 bases). The CDR3 totals 16 residues. Trimming cost V 2 bases and J 5 bases, with 18 bases left between them. Germline CDR1 SEHNR, CDR2 FQNEAQ (reference sequence). Here the CDR3 reads CASSLLPGRGGTEAFF. The CDR3, as DNA: TGTGCCAGCAGCTTACTACCGGGACGGGGAGGGACTGAAGCTTTCTTT.

This clone appeared many times. CDR3 DNA: TGTGCCAGCAGTCCCCGGAGACAGGCCTCATACGAGCAGTACTTC. Translating gives CASSPRRQASYEQYF. The chain carries TRBV28 and TRBJ2-7, with a tentative D call TRBD1 (6 bases). The germline V gene has CDR1 MDHEN and CDR2 SYDVKM. The V gene lost 5 bases and the J gene lost 4 bases, with 18 bases spanning the gap. The CDR3 extends over 15 amino acids.